Listed below are T cell receptor beta chains from one sample, sequenced in a study of CD8 T cells in ankylosing spondylitis. In TCRdb, the 5' RACE reads were re-called with MiXCR into one record per CDR3 protein. The profile shows roughly 170,000 distinct CDR3 sequences, around a tenth of them singletons. The specimen sequenced was blood, either unsorted or a sorted T cell fraction (not recorded which). These receptors were taken from a female donor with ankylosing spondylitis or in good health (not recorded which). CDR3s include the opening cysteine and the closing phenylalanine or tryptophan. The D gene is left open where the match is weak. A row's size may be missing; if present it is once, few, many or a size class.

v_gene	j_gene	abundance	d_gene	len	CDR3aa	CDR3nt
TRBV29-1	TRBJ1-1	many	-	13	CSTTATVNTEAFF	TGCAGCACCACGGCGACGGTGAACACTGAAGCTTTCTTT
TRBV12-3/TRBV12-4	TRBJ1-3	few	-	15	CASNLLGFDGNTIYF	TGTGCCAGCAACCTCCTCGGGTTCGACGGAAACACCATATATTTT
TRBV20-1	TRBJ2-3	-	TRBD2	16	CSARPTLAGEADTQYF	TGCAGTGCCCGACCCACCCTGGCGGGAGAGGCAGATACGCAGTATTTT
TRBV15	TRBJ2-1	-	TRBD1	15	CATSRTGTVYNEQFF	TGTGCCACCAGCAGAACCGGGACAGTCTACAATGAGCAGTTCTTC
TRBV11-2	TRBJ2-7	-	TRBD1	15	CASSLEQGLPHEQYF	TGTGCCAGCAGCTTAGAACAGGGGCTGCCTCACGAGCAGTACTTC
TRBV6-2/TRBV6-3	TRBJ2-7	few	TRBD2	15	CASSYSGGRNYEQYF	TGTGCCAGCAGTTACTCCGGCGGGAGAAACTACGAGCAGTACTTC
TRBV11-2	TRBJ2-5	medium-sized	TRBD2	15	CASSFYSGNLETQYF	TGTGCCAGCAGCTTTTATAGCGGGAACCTGGAGACCCAGTACTTC
TRBV10-3	TRBJ2-1	many	-	16	CAISESSSVGYNEQFF	TGTGCCATCAGTGAGTCGTCCAGCGTTGGTTACAATGAGCAGTTCTTC
TRBV27	TRBJ1-1	-	-	15	CASSPDGGGSSEAFF	TGTGCCAGCAGTCCAGATGGGGGGGGTAGCTCTGAAGCTTTCTTT
TRBV6-2/TRBV6-3	TRBJ2-2	many	-	14	CATASEDSGGELFF	TGTGCCACCGCCTCGGAGGATAGCGGCGGGGAGCTGTTTTTT
TRBV9	TRBJ2-1	few	TRBD2	16	CASSVADSGRYNEQFF	TGTGCCAGCAGCGTAGCCGATAGCGGGAGGTACAATGAGCAGTTCTTC